The rows below give T cell receptor beta chains drawn from one sample of a study of response to subunit inactivated influenza vaccine. TCRdb analysed the RT-PCR reads with MiXCR anew, one entry per CDR3 protein. In the table there are roughly 700,000 distinct CDR3 sequences, about 15% of which are singletons. Sequenced here: PBMCs from blood, sampled around 15 days before vaccination. The source is a man aged 50 to 60 who received an inactivated influenza vaccine. The CDR3 runs from the conserved cysteine through the conserved F or W. The order of the fields is V gene, J gene, CDR3 protein.

TRBV10-3	TRBJ2-3	CAGTSGGSTDTQYF
TRBV20-1	TRBJ2-3	CSARSGRGVTDTQYF
TRBV19	TRBJ1-2	CASSLTGVAYGYTF
TRBV2	TRBJ1-1	CASSRGGGTEAFF
TRBV4-2	TRBJ1-2	CASSQDLVGGMESGYTF
TRBV12-3/TRBV12-4	TRBJ2-5	CASSTGHIQETQYF
TRBV4-3	TRBJ2-6	CASSQVGGGAGANVLTF
TRBV12-3/TRBV12-4	TRBJ2-2	CASSLILTIPGELFF
TRBV11-2	TRBJ2-3	CASTLLAGGHTQYF
TRBV7-9	TRBJ1-1	CASSPNEAEAFF
TRBV7-9	TRBJ2-7	CASSLERDSSYEQYF
TRBV24-1	TRBJ1-1	CATRTGGAAEAFF
TRBV29-1	TRBJ2-1	CSVYRTRVGGEQFF
TRBV29-1	TRBJ2-5	CSVWSDRVQETQYF
TRBV6-1	TRBJ2-1	CASSQGTSGHREQFF
TRBV20-1	TRBJ2-1	CSASLGSSYNEQFF
TRBV20-1	TRBJ2-2	CSANLVGTGELFF
TRBV12-3/TRBV12-4	TRBJ1-1	CASKDRVDPRAFF
TRBV28	TRBJ2-4	CASSGTGGRGGLQNIQYF
TRBV24-1	TRBJ2-7	CATSKTGRTYEQYF
TRBV4-3	TRBJ2-3	CASSLSAVKEDTQYF
TRBV20-1	TRBJ1-2	CSARKGGDYGYTF
TRBV29-1	TRBJ2-5	CSVTMGRFNVETQYF
TRBV6-1	TRBJ2-3	CASSPQGARTDTQYF
TRBV2	TRBJ2-7	CASSSDRGRYEQYF
TRBV7-2	TRBJ2-1	CASNPGERGRRYEQFF
TRBV19	TRBJ1-5	CASSETTRTRRPQHF
TRBV7-2	TRBJ2-1	CASSLRGAGSYNEQFF
TRBV30	TRBJ1-4	CAWSVPGGEKLFF
TRBV11-1	TRBJ1-3	CASSIWLLTGVSSGNTIYF
TRBV6-2/TRBV6-3	TRBJ2-1	CASSFDLRTPGLYNEQFF
TRBV29-1	TRBJ2-5	CSVDGAASGSGETQYF
TRBV6-1	TRBJ2-2	CASSRQREGTGELFF
TRBV10-3	TRBJ2-7	CAISPGTGFAYEQYF
TRBV29-1	TRBJ2-3	CSVGGRTRRSPDTQYF